Below are 6 T cell receptor beta chains sequenced from a single sample in a study of response to subunit inactivated influenza vaccine. Each CDR3 protein is one row after TCRdb ran MiXCR on the RT-PCR reads. The repertoire holds more than 200,000 distinct CDR3 sequences, 9% to 15% seen once, with about 8% in the top ten. Sequenced here: non-naive T cells sorted from PBMCs, sampled roughly 2 weeks before vaccination. The receptor source for this set is a man aged 50-60 years who received an inactivated influenza vaccine.

This clonotype was found a few times. The gene calls are TRBV5-1 and TRBJ2-5; 8 bases fit TRBD2. Germline V gene lookup returns CDR1 SGHRS and CDR2 YFSETQ. The CDR3 is 13 residues long. The trim removed 4 bases at V and 1 base at J, leaving 0 bases unmatched. The CDR3 DNA reads TGCGCCAGCAGCGGGACTAGCCAAGAGACCCAGTACTTC. Encoded protein: CASSGTSQETQYF.

This chain connects TRBV2 to TRBJ2-3; D remains unclear. Germline V lookup: CDR1 SNHLY, CDR2 FYNNEI. The length of the CDR3 is 16 residues. Trimming stripped 1 base from V and 6 bases from J, with 17 bases between. CDR3 sequence reads: CASSEDWTLLMDTQYF. The CDR3 DNA sequence: TGTGCCAGCAGTGAAGATTGGACCTTACTAATGGATACGCAGTATTTT.

The CDR3 is CSAPRHNTGELFF. The CDR3 DNA reads TGCAGTGCTCCGAGACACAACACCGGGGAGCTGTTTTTT. The J gene is TRBJ2-2, the V gene TRBV20-1, with no clear D. V lost 5 bases and J lost 2, with 9 bases in between. The CDR3 is 13 residues long. Per the germline V gene, CDR1 is DFQATT and CDR2 is SNEGSKA (reference sequence).

Ten or more counts support this clonotype. This chain connects TRBV6-5 to TRBJ1-1; D is unclear. Trimming removed 6 bases from V and 1 base from J, with 9 bases in between. CDR1 and CDR2 from the germline V gene are MNHEY and SVGAGI. The CDR3 spans 13 residues. In DNA form, the CDR3 reads TGTGCCAGCAGACGTCGGGAGAACACTGAAGCTTTCTTT. Its translation: CASRRRENTEAFF.

The sample holds a few counts of this clonotype. This chain connects TRBV12-3 or TRBV12-4 to TRBJ1-1, with 8 bases identical to TRBD1. This CDR3 has 12 residues. V was clipped by 4 bases and J by 10 bases; unmatched bases: 5. CDR3 coding DNA: TGTGCCAGCAGTTCTCCGACAGGGGTAGCTTTCTTT. Protein: CASSSPTGVAFF.

This clonotype was counted ten times or more. The chain carries TRBV7-9 and TRBJ2-2; a possible D gene is TRBD1 (5 bases). Germline loops: CDR1 SEHNR, CDR2 FQNEAQ (reference sequence). The germline V and J ends were trimmed by 10 bases and 1 base, with 10 bases remaining between them. CDR3 length: 13 amino acids. The CDR3 sequence is CATATGNTGELFF. DNA of the CDR3: TGTGCCACCGCTACAGGGAACACCGGGGAGCTGTTTTTT.